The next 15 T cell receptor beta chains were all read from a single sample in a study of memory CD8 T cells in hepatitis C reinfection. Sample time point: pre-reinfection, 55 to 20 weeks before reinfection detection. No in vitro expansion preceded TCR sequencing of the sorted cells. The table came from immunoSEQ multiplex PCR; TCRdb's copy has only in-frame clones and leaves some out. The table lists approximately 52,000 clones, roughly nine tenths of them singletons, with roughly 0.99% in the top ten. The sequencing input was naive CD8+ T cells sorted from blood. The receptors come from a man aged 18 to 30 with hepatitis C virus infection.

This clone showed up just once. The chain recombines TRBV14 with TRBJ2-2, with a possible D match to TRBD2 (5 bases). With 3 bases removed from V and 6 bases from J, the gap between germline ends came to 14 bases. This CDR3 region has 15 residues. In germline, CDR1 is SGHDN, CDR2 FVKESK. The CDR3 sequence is CASSQHSLGAGELFF. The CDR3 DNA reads TGTGCCAGCAGCCAGCACTCCCTGGGAGCCGGGGAGCTGTTTTTT. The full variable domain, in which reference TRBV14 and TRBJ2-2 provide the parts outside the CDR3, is EAGVTQFPSHSVIEKGQTVTLRCDPISGHDNLYWYRRVMGKEIKFLLHFVKESKQDESGMPNNRFLAERTGGTYSTLKVQPAELEDSGVYFCASSQHSLGAGELFFGEGSRLTVL.

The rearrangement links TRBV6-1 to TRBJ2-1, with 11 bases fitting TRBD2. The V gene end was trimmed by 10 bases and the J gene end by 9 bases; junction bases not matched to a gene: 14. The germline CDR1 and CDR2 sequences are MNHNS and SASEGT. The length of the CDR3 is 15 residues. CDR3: CATRGLAGGRGEQFF. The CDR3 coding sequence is TGTGCCACCCGGGGGCTAGCGGGGGGCAGGGGTGAGCAGTTCTTC.

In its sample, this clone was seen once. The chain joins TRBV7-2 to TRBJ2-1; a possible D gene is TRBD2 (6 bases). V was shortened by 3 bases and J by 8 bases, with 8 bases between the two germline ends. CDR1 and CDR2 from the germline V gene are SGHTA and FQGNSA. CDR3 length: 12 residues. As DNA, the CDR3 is TGTGCCAGCAGCTTGGCTAGCGATGAGCAGTTCTTC. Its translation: CASSLASDEQFF.

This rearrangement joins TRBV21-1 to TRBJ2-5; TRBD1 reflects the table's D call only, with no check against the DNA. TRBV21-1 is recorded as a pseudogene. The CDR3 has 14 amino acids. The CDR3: CASSKGQARETQYF. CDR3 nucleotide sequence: TGTGCCAGCAGCAAGGGACAGGCGAGAGAGACCCAGTACTTC.

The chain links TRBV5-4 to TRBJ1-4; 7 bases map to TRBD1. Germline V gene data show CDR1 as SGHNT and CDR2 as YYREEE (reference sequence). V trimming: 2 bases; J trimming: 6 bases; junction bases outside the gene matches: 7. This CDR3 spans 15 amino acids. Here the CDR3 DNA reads TGTGCCAGCAGCTTAGGGGGCGCGGTCGATGAAAAACTGTTTTTT. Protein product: CASSLGGAVDEKLFF.

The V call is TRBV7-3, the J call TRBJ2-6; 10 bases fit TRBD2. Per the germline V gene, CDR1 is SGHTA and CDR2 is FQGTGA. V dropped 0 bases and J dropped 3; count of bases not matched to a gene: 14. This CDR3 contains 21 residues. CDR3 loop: CASSLTSLAGAPRSGANVLTF. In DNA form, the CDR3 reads TGTGCCAGCAGCTTAACATCCCTAGCGGGAGCCCCCCGTAGTGGGGCCAACGTCCTGACTTTC.

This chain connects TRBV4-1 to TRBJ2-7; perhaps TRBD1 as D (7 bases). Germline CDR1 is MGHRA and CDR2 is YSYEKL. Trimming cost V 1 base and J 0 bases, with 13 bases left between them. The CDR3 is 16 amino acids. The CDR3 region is CASSQGGTASSYEQYF. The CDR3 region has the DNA TGCGCCAGCAGCCAAGGCGGGACAGCAAGCTCCTACGAGCAGTACTTC.

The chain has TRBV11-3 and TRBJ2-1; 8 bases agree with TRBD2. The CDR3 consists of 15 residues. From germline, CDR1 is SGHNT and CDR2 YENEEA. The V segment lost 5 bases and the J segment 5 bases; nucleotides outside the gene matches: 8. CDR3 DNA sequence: TGTGCCAGCAGCGAACCTAGCGGGCGTGACAATGAGCAGTTCTTC. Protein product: CASSEPSGRDNEQFF.

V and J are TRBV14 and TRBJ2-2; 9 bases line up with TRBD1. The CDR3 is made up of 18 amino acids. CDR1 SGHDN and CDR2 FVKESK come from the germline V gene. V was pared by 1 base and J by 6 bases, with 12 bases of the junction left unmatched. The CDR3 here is CASSQVAGTGHISGELFF. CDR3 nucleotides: TGTGCCAGCAGCCAAGTCGCCGGGACAGGGCATATTTCCGGGGAGCTGTTTTTT.

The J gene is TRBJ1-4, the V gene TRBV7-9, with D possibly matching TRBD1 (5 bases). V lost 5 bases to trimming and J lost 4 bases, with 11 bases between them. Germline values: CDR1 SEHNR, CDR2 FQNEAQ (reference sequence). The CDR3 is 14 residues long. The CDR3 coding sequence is TGTGCCAGCAGCCCCCCCAGGGATAATGAAAAACTGTTTTTT. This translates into CASSPPRDNEKLFF.

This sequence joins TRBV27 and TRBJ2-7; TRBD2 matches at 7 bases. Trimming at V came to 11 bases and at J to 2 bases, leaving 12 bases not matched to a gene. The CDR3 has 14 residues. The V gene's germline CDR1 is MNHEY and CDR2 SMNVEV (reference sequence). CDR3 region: CASSPAGVAYEQYV. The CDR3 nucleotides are TGTGCCTCCTCCCCGGCGGGGGTGGCCTACGAGCAGTACGTC.

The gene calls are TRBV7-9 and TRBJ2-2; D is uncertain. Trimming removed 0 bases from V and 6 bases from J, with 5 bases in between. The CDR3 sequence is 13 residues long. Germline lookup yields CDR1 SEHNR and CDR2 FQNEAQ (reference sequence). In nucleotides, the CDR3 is TGTGCCAGCAGCTTAGCGCCGGCCGGGGAGCTGTTTTTT. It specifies CASSLAPAGELFF.

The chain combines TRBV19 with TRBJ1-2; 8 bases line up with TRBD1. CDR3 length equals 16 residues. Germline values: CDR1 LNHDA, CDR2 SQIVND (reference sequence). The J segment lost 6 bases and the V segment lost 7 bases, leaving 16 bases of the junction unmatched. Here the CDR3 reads CASTPGQVAGRNGYTF. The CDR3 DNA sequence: TGTGCCAGTACCCCGGGACAGGTGGCGGGCCGGAATGGCTACACCTTC. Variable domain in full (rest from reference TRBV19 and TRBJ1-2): DGGITQSPKYLFRKEGQNVTLSCEQNLNHDAMYWYRQDPGQGLRLIYYSQIVNDFQKGDIAEGYSVSREKKESFPLTVTSAQKNPTAFYLCASTPGQVAGRNGYTFGSGTRLTVV.

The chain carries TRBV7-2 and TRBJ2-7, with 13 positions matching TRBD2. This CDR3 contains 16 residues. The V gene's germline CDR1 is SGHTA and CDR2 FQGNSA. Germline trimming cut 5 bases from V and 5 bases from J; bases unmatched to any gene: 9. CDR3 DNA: TGTGCCAGCAGCCGACCCCGGACTAGCGGGAGTGACGAGCAGTACTTC. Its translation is CASSRPRTSGSDEQYF. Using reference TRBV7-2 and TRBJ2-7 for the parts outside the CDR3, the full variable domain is GAGVSQSPSNKVTEKGKDVELRCDPISGHTALYWYRQSLGQGLEFLIYFQGNSAPDKSGLPSDRFSAERTGGSVSTLTIQRTQQEDSAVYLCASSRPRTSGSDEQYFGPGTRLTVT.

The CDR3 loop reads CASSFTSGRSHEQYF. The CDR3 DNA reads as TGTGCCAGCAGTTTCACTAGCGGGAGGTCCCACGAGCAGTACTTC. The chain carries TRBV27 and TRBJ2-7, with 12 bases fitting TRBD2. V dropped 3 bases and J dropped 5; count of bases not matched to a gene: 5. CDR1 MNHEY and CDR2 SMNVEV come from the germline V gene (reference sequence). The CDR3 has 15 amino acids.